This T cell receptor beta chain was retrieved from a study of OX40 agonist ivuxolimab in advanced cancers. Study in general: Allowance was made for prior anti-PD-1, anti-PD-L1 or anti-CTLA-4 therapy, and roughly 40% had some.

Study observations and caveats: Circulating CD4+ and CD8+ T cells showed clonal expansion by week 6 at 0.1 to 3.0 mg/kg.

V shed 5 bases and J 4 bases; nucleotides not matched to a gene: 10. Germline V gene data show CDR1 as SGHTA and CDR2 as FQGTGA. The CDR3 is 16 residues long. Clones were read by immunoSEQ multiplex PCR, and TCRdb kept only the in-frame ones, dropping some. The data show about 91,000 clones, less than 90% seen once. Regarding this clone: The antigen is not known.

This TCR derives from an adult with an advanced solid tumor such as melanoma, head and neck, liver or kidney cancer. This sample comprised CD4+ or CD8+ T cells sorted from blood, obtained in a trial of the OX40 agonist ivuxolimab. The chain couples TRBV7-3 to TRBJ2-3; TRBD1 matches at 9 bases. CDR3 sequence (DNA): TGTGCCAGCAGCCCTAGGGGGGGACAGGGAGCAGATACGCAGTATTTT. Translated, it gives CASSPRGGQGADTQYF.